These 21 T cell receptor beta chains were sequenced from one sample in a study of T cells in Graves' hyperthyroidism and ophthalmopathy. The TCR beta CDR3 regions underwent amplification using RNA transcripts as the source. The TCR CDR3 first-round RT-PCR relied on the HTBI primer set. From the multiplex PCR reads, TCRdb called clonotypes with MiXCR, one entry per CDR3 protein. The data contain about 610,000 distinct CDR3 sequences, over 12% of them singletons. Sample: blood. These receptors were obtained from a woman aged 40 to 49 with Graves' ophthalmopathy.

This clonotype has a count of ten or more. This rearrangement joins TRBV10-1 to TRBJ1-2, with D possibly being TRBD1 (5 bases). CDR3 length equals 16 residues. Trimming left V 0 bases short and J 4 bases short, with 15 bases between. Germline CDR1 is WNHNN and CDR2 is SYGVQD (reference sequence). CDR3 in DNA: TGCGCCAGCAGTGAGTCGTGGTTGGGGCACTTCTATGGCTACACCTTC. Translation: CASSESWLGHFYGYTF.

This chain links TRBV6-2 or TRBV6-3 with TRBJ2-7, with TRBD2 matching 13 bases. The CDR3 has 17 amino acids. Germline values: CDR1 MNHEY, CDR2 SVGEGT. With V trimmed by 0 bases and J by 3 bases, 5 bases remained unmatched. The CDR3 is CASSYSPGLAGFYEQYF. CDR3 bases: TGTGCCAGCAGTTACTCGCCGGGACTAGCGGGGTTCTACGAGCAGTACTTC.

Regarding this clonotype: Relative to the germline gene, one junction end is altered; a read error may explain this. CDR3 loop: CASSEHLNTGELSF. CDR3 bases: TGTGCCAGCAGTGAACACCTGAACACCGGGGAGCTGTCTTTT. This chain uses TRBV25-1 with TRBJ2-2; TRBD2 is a possible D gene (5 bases). CDR1 is MGHDK and CDR2 is SYGVNS in the germline V gene. The CDR3 consists of 14 residues.

This chain's CDR3 is CASSLARFPQETQYF. CDR3 sequence (DNA): TGCGCCAGCAGCTTGGCTCGGTTCCCCCAAGAGACCCAGTACTTC. J is TRBJ2-5 and V is TRBV5-1; D is uncertain. The germline V gene has CDR1 SGHRS and CDR2 YFSETQ. Deletions cut 0 bases from V and 1 base from J, with 10 bases between. This CDR3 has 15 residues.

In this sample, this clonotype turned up many times. The V and J genes are TRBV11-2 and TRBJ1-1; D remains ambiguous. The CDR3 has 15 residues. Germline V gives CDR1 SGHAT, CDR2 FQNNGV. V dropped 0 bases and J dropped 0 bases, with 8 bases sitting between them. The CDR3 reads CASSLEPAMNTEAFF. CDR3 DNA: TGTGCCAGCAGCTTAGAACCGGCCATGAACACTGAAGCTTTCTTT.

This clonotype was recorded many times. The rearrangement links TRBV20-1 to TRBJ2-2; perhaps TRBD1 as D (6 bases). With 4 bases removed from V and 3 bases from J, the gap between germline ends came to 9 bases. The CDR3 is 13 amino acids. CDR1 is DFQATT and CDR2 is SNEGSKA in the germline V gene (reference sequence). The CDR3 is CSATQGYTGELFF. The CDR3 region has the DNA TGCAGTGCTACTCAGGGGTACACCGGGGAGCTGTTTTTT.

The sample holds many counts of this clonotype. The chain links TRBV24-1 to TRBJ2-7; D is unresolved. The CDR3 runs to 12 residues. Trimming left V 6 bases short and J 7 bases short, with 12 bases between. Germline V gives CDR1 KGHDR, CDR2 SFDVKD. The CDR3: CATSQGFGEQYF. CDR3 coding DNA: TGTGCCACCAGTCAAGGGTTCGGAGAGCAGTACTTC.

This clonotype occurred many times. The genes are TRBV6-1 and TRBJ2-7, with 11 bases fitting TRBD1. Germline V gene sequence: CDR1 MNHNS, CDR2 SASEGT. This CDR3 contains 14 residues. The V gene end was trimmed by 7 bases and the J gene end by 2 bases; junction bases not matched to a gene: 4. CDR3 in DNA: TGTGCCAGCAAACCGGGACAGGGGGCCTACGAGCAGTACTTC. Amino acid sequence: CASKPGQGAYEQYF.

This clonotype was recorded many times. The chain couples TRBV12-3 or TRBV12-4 to TRBJ1-5, with 7 positions matching TRBD1. The CDR3 spans 14 residues. With V trimmed by 5 bases and J by 5 bases, 6 bases remained unmatched. DNA for the CDR3: TGTGCCAGCAGTCCCGAGACAGGGTATCAGCCCCAGCATTTT. Its translation is CASSPETGYQPQHF.

The gene calls are TRBV29-1 and TRBJ2-2; 11 nucleotides align to TRBD2. The CDR3 has 14 amino acids. Germline V CDR1 and CDR2: SQVTM, ANQGSEA. Germline trimming cut 5 bases from V and 5 bases from J; bases unmatched to any gene: 4. The CDR3, as DNA: TGCAGCGTTCTAGCGGGAGGTTGGACCGGGGAGCTGTTTTTT. As protein: CSVLAGGWTGELFF.

This clonotype was seen at least ten times. V usage is TRBV20-1 and J usage is TRBJ2-5, with D maybe TRBD1 (6 bases). The CDR3 runs 13 residues. Germline assignment: CDR1 DFQATT and CDR2 SNEGSKA (reference sequence). V was clipped by 6 bases and J by 2 bases, with 13 bases between them. CDR3 sequence reads: CSARTALQETQYF. The CDR3 DNA reads as TGCAGTGCACGGACAGCACTACAAGAGACCCAGTACTTC.

The chain carries TRBV6-5 and TRBJ2-5; D unclear. Germline CDR1 and CDR2: MNHEY and SVGAGI. The CDR3 sequence is 14 residues long. V shed 0 bases and J shed 3 bases, with 8 bases lying between them. CDR3: CASSYSYRKETQYF. In nucleotides, the CDR3 is TGTGCCAGCAGTTACTCTTACAGAAAAGAGACCCAGTACTTC.

This clonotype was counted only a few times. CDR3 coding DNA: TGCGCCAGCAGCCAGGGGGGGGGGCAGGATACGCAGTATTTT. Its translation: CASSQGGGQDTQYF. The V and J genes are TRBV5-1 and TRBJ2-3, with D perhaps TRBD1 or TRBD2 (7 bases each). The ends were cut back, 4 bases at V and 6 bases at J, with 15 bases in the middle. CDR3 length: 14 amino acids. Per germline, CDR1 SGHRS and CDR2 YFSETQ.

The V and J genes are TRBV12-3 or TRBV12-4 and TRBJ2-5, with a weak D call TRBD2 (6 bases). V was shortened by 6 bases and J by 0 bases, with 14 bases between the two germline ends. The CDR3 covers 15 residues. CDR3 bases: TGTGCCAGCAGCCCAGGGACTCGGGACCAAGAGACCCAGTACTTC. It yields the protein CASSPGTRDQETQYF.

This clonotype has a handful of counts. The chain is built from TRBV2 and TRBJ1-2, with 8 bases lining up with TRBD1. J lost 4 bases, V lost 4 bases, and 5 bases had no gene match. The germline CDR1 and CDR2 sequences are SNHLY and FYNNEI. CDR3 length: 14 amino acids. This chain's CDR3 is CASSGTGTFYGYTF. CDR3 DNA sequence: TGTGCCAGCAGTGGGACAGGGACCTTCTATGGCTACACCTTC. Drawing the rest from reference TRBV2 and TRBJ1-2, the complete variable domain is EPEVTQTPSHQVTQMGQEVILRCVPISNHLYFYWYRQILGQKVEFLVSFYNNEISEKSEIFDDQFSVERPDGSNFTLKIRSTKLEDSAMYFCASSGTGTFYGYTFGSGTRLTVV.

As to this clonotype: A much larger clone differs from this one at a single base, so this may be a read error. V is TRBV6-1 and J is TRBJ2-7, with TRBD1 as a possible D gene (5 bases). This CDR3 is 14 amino acids long. The V gene's germline CDR1 is MNHNS and CDR2 SASEGT. Trimming removed 2 bases at V and 3 bases at J, with 11 bases between. CDR3 protein: CASSETSQDYEQYF. As DNA, the CDR3 is TGTGCCAGCAGTGAAACCTCACAGGACTACGAGCAGTACTTC.

The table lists this clonotype with many counts. The gene calls are TRBV4-1 and TRBJ2-2, with TRBD1 as a possible D gene (6 bases). V was shortened by 4 bases and J by 7 bases, with 16 bases between the two germline ends. CDR3 size: 15 residues. Germline V gene sequence: CDR1 MGHRA, CDR2 YSYEKL. CDR3 nucleotides: TGCGCCAGCAGCCGCGCTACAGGGAATTTCGGGGAGCTGTTTTTT. It specifies CASSRATGNFGELFF.

The V call is TRBV6-1, the J call TRBJ1-3; D remains ambiguous. CDR3 length: 15 residues. V was trimmed by 6 bases and J by 4 bases, leaving 16 bases between them. Germline loops: CDR1 MNHNS, CDR2 SASEGT. The CDR3 sequence: CASRPTAARGNTIYF. The CDR3 DNA reads as TGTGCCAGCAGGCCCACTGCTGCTCGAGGAAACACCATATATTTT.

In its sample, this clonotype was seen a few times. The rearrangement links TRBV11-1 to TRBJ2-2; TRBD1 aligns across 8 bases. Per germline, CDR1 SGHAT and CDR2 FQDESV (reference sequence). V dropped 5 bases and J dropped 4; count of bases not matched to a gene: 9. The CDR3 is 16 amino acids. CDR3 amino acids: CASSPTTGAGTGELFF. The DNA for the CDR3 is TGTGCCAGCAGCCCTACGACAGGGGCTGGCACCGGGGAGCTGTTTTTT.

The table lists this clonotype with a few counts. The chain couples TRBV12-3 or TRBV12-4 to TRBJ2-7; D is possibly TRBD2 (5 bases). V lost 7 bases and J 9 bases, leaving 19 bases between the germline ends. This CDR3 is 13 amino acids long. The CDR3 coding sequence is TGTGCCAGCACCATAGGGCCGGGAAGGGCGCAGTACTTC. This gives the protein CASTIGPGRAQYF.

This clonotype was seen more than once but under ten times. CDR3 sequence reads: CASSSDRGPTEAFF. CDR3 DNA sequence: TGTGCCAGCAGCTCGGACAGGGGGCCGACCGAAGCTTTCTTT. The genes are TRBV28 and TRBJ1-1; TRBD1 matches at 11 bases. CDR3 size: 14 residues. Germline values: CDR1 MDHEN, CDR2 SYDVKM. V was clipped by 6 bases and J by 8 bases; unmatched bases: 8. Full variable domain (remainder filled in from reference TRBV28 and TRBJ1-1): DVKVTQSSRYLVKRTGEKVFLECVQDMDHENMFWYRQDPGLGLRLIYFSYDVKMKEKGDIPEGYSVSREKKERFSLILESASTNQTSMYLCASSSDRGPTEAFFGQGTRLTVV.